The 6 T cell receptor beta chains below all came from one sample that was sequenced in a study of blood T cell repertoires in COVID-19. The table came from immunoSEQ multiplex PCR; TCRdb's copy has only in-frame clones and leaves some out. Of around 180,000 clones in the sample, 81% are singletons; the top ten hold 10% to 15%. Sequencing was performed on peripheral blood. The receptors come from a woman older than 75 with COVID-19, enrolled during active disease.

CDR3 amino acids: CASTNSYNSPLHF. CDR3 coding DNA: TGTGCCAGCACCAACTCCTATAATTCACCCCTCCACTTT. The rearrangement links TRBV11-3 to TRBJ1-6; the D is unclear. Looked up from germline, CDR1 is SGHNT and CDR2 is YENEEA. V was clipped by 7 bases and J by 0 bases, with 4 bases between them. This CDR3 contains 13 residues.

The chain couples TRBV5-1 to TRBJ1-1, with D maybe TRBD1 (5 bases). Germline V gene lookup returns CDR1 SGHRS and CDR2 YFSETQ. The V gene lost 1 base and the J gene lost 3 bases, with 16 bases spanning the gap. The CDR3 length is 16 residues. CDR3 protein: CASSLSPGTQHTEAFF. DNA for the CDR3: TGCGCCAGCAGCTTGTCGCCCGGGACTCAGCACACTGAAGCTTTCTTT.

The V gene is TRBV6-5, the J gene TRBJ1-2; D is ambiguous. Germline CDR1 is MNHEY and CDR2 is SVGAGI. CDR3 length: 14 amino acids. The V end was cut by 7 bases, the J end by 0 bases, with 12 bases between. The CDR3 spells CASKSVLANYGYTF. CDR3 DNA: TGTGCCAGCAAGTCGGTCCTTGCTAACTATGGCTACACCTTC.

The chain links TRBV2 to TRBJ2-2, with TRBD1 matching over 8 bases. CDR3 length: 15 residues. CDR1 SNHLY and CDR2 FYNNEI come from the germline V gene. With 9 bases clipped from V and 2 bases from J, the junction kept 8 bases outside the gene matches. This CDR3 is CASSVTGVNTGELFF. The CDR3 coding sequence is TGTGCCAGTTCTGTGACAGGGGTTAACACCGGGGAGCTGTTTTTT.

The rearrangement uses TRBV12-3 or TRBV12-4 and TRBJ2-1; TRBD2 matches at 8 bases. The ends lost 5 bases at V and 8 bases at J; junction bases unmatched: 2. The CDR3 contains 12 residues. DNA of the CDR3: TGTGCCAGCAGTAGGACTAGCCATGAGCAGTTCTTC. Amino acid sequence: CASSRTSHEQFF.

This chain links TRBV27 with TRBJ2-7; TRBD1 aligns across 8 bases. Losses at the gene ends were 9 bases for V and 4 bases for J; bases not matched to a gene: 11. This CDR3 comprises 14 residues. Germline V gives CDR1 MNHEY, CDR2 SMNVEV (reference sequence). The DNA for the CDR3 is TGTGCCAGTTGGGGCGCAGGGGGCCCTTACGAGCAGTACTTC. Its protein is CASWGAGGPYEQYF.